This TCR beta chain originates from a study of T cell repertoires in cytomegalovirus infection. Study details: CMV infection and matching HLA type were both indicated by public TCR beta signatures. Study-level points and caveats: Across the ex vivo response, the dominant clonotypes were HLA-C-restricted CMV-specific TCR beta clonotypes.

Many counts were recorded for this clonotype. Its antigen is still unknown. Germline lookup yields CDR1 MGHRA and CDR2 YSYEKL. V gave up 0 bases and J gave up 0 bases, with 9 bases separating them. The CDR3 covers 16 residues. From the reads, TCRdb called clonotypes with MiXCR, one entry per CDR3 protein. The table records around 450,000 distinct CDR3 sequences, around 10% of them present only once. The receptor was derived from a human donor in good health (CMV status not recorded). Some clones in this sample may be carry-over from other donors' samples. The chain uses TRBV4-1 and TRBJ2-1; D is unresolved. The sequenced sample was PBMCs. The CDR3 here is CASSQDRTGSYNEQFF. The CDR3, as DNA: TGCGCCAGCAGCCAAGATCGCACGGGCTCCTACAATGAGCAGTTCTTC.